Given below is one T cell receptor (beta chain) in context. This clonotype was seen a handful of times. This clone's antigen is unknown. No clone much larger than this one lies a single base away; base qualities are absent. The CDR1 and CDR2 encoded by the germline V gene are SGHVS and FNYEAQ. The germline ends are 14 bases apart after V is trimmed by 2 bases and J by 3 bases. The CDR3, from cysteine to phenylalanine, totals 16 residues. Only the CDR3 DNA stays, 48 bases, in frame from base 1. The library came from 5' RACE. The sequencer was an Illumina HiSeq 2000. A universal primer binding site was introduced by template switching, and a unique molecular identifier was present in the final cDNA, enabling accurate counting of TCR cDNA molecules. First-strand cDNA for TCR alpha and beta chains was synthesized from specific primers in the conserved constant-segment region. Each cDNA library was double barcoded, with a SMART-Mk sample barcode plus Illumina barcodes, to control for contamination. TruSeq adapter sequences along with Illumina sample barcodes were introduced in two successive PCR steps. The Illumina HiSeq platform was used with custom primers to sequence TCR alpha and beta cDNA libraries. The study's processing was this. Unique molecular identifiers were extracted from raw reads with MiGEC, and CDR3 positions were determined with MiXCR. Recombination models were inferred per individual with the repgenHMM and IGoR tools using an EM algorithm. The analysis of shared clonotypes was done with the tcR package in R, with sharing normalized by the product of cloneset sizes. Out-of-frame nonproductive sequences were analyzed to study raw recombination free of thymic and clonal selection effects. Using fastp at Q25 and MiXCR, TCRdb reprocessed the public reads and kept productive beta chains. Each record represents a unique CDR3 protein, reported with the most common genes and DNA among its rows. The V and J calls here are based on TCRdb, not the publication. A total of fewer than 650,000 distinct CDR3 sequences appear in this sample, nearly 10% of them only once. The ten largest make up 2.5% to 3.5% of the sample.

The data belong to a study of identical twins (TCRdb year 2016). In the study overall: The study deep-sequenced TCR alpha and beta repertoires from monozygotic twins, unrelated adults of various ages and cord blood to test whether fetal clonotypes persist. Replicate twin experiments were performed at different times using different library preparation protocols to rule out contamination. General conclusions and limits of the study: Invariant T cells such as MAIT and iNKT could partly confound zero-insertion analyses, though diverse VJ usage argued against this for most clonotypes. In monozygotic twins, out-of-frame TCR alpha sharing was systematically underestimated by recombination models, although the models agreed with sharing between unrelated individuals. Abundant cord blood beta clonotypes had fewer insertions, young adult naive repertoires showed a similar but weaker trend, and memory repertoires showed no such trend. In beta out-of-frame sequences, excess twin sharing was weaker, because having fewer shared sequences lowered the signal-to-noise ratio. Compared with coincidental sharing between unrelated individuals, out-of-frame TCR alpha sequences shared between twins had an excess of sequences with low generation probability. Because the same donors could not be followed over many years, the conclusions relied on cross-sectional statistical analysis.

Every donor in the study was a healthy Caucasian. The twin cohort consisted of three pairs of female monozygotic twins, all aged roughly 18 to 30 years. Peripheral blood mononuclear cells were the source from which RNA for the TCR libraries was isolated. The same data also went into a second study, on yellow fever vaccine responses in identical twins. As that second paper reports: According to the authors, in identical twins the way T cells responded to vaccination appeared partly convergent and partly personalized. Focusing on identical twins, the study followed the T cell clones that responded to the vaccine, and did so with precision.

The sample was PBMCs. Recombination connected TRBV7-6 to TRBJ2-1, and TRBD1 may be the D gene, going by 6 matching bases. The TCR was taken from a woman aged 18 to 35 in good health. The CDR3 loop reads CASSLIQGPGYNEQFF. DNA sequence: TGTGCCAGCAGCTTAATACAGGGACCGGGCTACAATGAGCAGTTCTTC.